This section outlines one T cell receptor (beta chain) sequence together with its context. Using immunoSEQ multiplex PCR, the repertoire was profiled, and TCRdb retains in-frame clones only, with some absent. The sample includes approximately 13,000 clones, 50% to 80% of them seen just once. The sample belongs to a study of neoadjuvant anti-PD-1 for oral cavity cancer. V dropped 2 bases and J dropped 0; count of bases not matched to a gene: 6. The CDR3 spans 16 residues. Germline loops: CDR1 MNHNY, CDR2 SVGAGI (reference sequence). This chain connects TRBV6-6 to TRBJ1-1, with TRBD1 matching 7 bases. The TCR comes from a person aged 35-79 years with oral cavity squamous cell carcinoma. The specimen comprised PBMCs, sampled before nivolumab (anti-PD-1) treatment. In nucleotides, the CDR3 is TGTGCCAGCAGTTACCCAGATGACAGGGTGAACACTGAAGCTTTCTTT. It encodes CASSYPDDRVNTEAFF.